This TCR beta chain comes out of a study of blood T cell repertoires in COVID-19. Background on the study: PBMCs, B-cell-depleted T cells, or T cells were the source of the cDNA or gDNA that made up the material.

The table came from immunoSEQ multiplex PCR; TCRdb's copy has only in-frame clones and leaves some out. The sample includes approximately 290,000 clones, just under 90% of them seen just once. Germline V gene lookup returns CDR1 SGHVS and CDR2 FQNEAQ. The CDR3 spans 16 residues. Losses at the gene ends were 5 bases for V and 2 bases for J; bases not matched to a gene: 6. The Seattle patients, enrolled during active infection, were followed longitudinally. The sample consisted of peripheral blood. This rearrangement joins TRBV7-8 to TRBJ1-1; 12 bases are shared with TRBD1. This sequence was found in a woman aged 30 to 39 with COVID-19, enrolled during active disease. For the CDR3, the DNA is TGTGCCAGCAGCCAATGGGACAGGGGGCTTAACACTGAAGCTTTCTTT. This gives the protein CASSQWDRGLNTEAFF.